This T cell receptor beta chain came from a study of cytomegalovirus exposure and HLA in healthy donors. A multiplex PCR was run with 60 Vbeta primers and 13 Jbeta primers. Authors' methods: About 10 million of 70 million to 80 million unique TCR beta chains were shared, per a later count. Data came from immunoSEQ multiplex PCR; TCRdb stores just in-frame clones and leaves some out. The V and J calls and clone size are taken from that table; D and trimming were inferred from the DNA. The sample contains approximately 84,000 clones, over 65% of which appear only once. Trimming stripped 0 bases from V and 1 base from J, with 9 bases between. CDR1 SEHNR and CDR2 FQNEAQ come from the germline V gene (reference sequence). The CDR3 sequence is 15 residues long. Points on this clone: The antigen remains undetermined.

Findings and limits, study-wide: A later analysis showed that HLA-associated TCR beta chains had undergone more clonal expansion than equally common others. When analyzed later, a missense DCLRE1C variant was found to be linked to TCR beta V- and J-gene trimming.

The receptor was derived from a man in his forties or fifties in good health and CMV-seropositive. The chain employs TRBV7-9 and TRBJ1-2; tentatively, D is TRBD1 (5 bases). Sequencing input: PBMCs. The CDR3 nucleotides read TGTGCCAGCAGCTTAGCATCAGGGTTTAACTATGGCTACACCTTC. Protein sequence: CASSLASGFNYGYTF.